The clone carrying this T cell receptor (beta chain) was detected once. The data stem from a study of blood T cell repertoires in COVID-19. Study-wide context: There were acute and convalescent COVID-19 samples, and they came from the United States, Italy and Spain.

This CDR3 contains 15 residues. Germline V CDR1 and CDR2: SNHLY, FYNNEI. Trimming left V 4 bases short and J 2 bases short, with 13 bases between. The authors' processing: Cell counts per sample came from amplifying reference gene primers. Data came from immunoSEQ multiplex PCR; TCRdb stores just in-frame clones and leaves some out. The V and J calls and clone size are taken from that table; D and trimming were inferred from the DNA. The sample includes over 350,000 clones, about 83% of them seen just once. V usage is TRBV2 and J usage is TRBJ2-3; possibly TRBD2 for D (5 bases). This clonotype was obtained from a woman in her 50s who had recovered from COVID-19. The specimen sequenced was PBMCs or T cells enriched from blood (not recorded which). The CDR3 sequence is CASSVNGVATDTQYF. The CDR3 DNA sequence: TGTGCCAGCAGTGTGAACGGGGTGGCCACAGATACGCAGTATTTT. Supplemented by reference TRBV2 and TRBJ2-3, the full variable domain reads EPEVTQTPSHQVTQMGQEVILRCVPISNHLYFYWYRQILGQKVEFLVSFYNNEISEKSEIFDDQFSVERPDGSNFTLKIRSTKLEDSAMYFCASSVNGVATDTQYFGPGTRLTVL.